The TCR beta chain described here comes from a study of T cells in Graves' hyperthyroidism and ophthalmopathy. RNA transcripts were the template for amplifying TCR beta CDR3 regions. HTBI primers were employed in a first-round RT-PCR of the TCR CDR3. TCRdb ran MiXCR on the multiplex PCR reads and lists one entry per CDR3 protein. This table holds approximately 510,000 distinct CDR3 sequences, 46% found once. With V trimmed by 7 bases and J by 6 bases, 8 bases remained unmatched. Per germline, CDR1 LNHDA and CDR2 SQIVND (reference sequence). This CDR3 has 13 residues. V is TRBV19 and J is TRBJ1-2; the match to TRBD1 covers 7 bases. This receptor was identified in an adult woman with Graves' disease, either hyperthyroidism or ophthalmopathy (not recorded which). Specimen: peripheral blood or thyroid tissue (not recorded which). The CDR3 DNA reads TGTGCCAGTATCAAACAGGGGTTTGATGGCTACACCTTC. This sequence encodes CASIKQGFDGYTF.